Below are 25 T cell receptor beta chains sequenced from a single sample in a study of beta chain features in type 1 diabetes. Study results and limitations: Significant though moderate, a shortening of TCRB CDR3s appeared in all four CD4+ subsets of Type 1 diabetes patients.

Isolated RNA was reverse transcribed in full, so expressed TCRB transcripts were sequenced. The assay was immunoSEQ multiplex PCR, and TCRdb's table has in-frame clones only and misses some. The sample gives 600,000 or so clones, around an eighth of which show up once; 0.095% to 0.15% is in the top ten. The antigens these receptors bind are not known. The sample was naive CD4+ T cells from blood. The receptors were gathered from a man aged 30 to 39 with type 1 diabetes.

There are a few counts of this clone. This chain links TRBV4-2 with TRBJ2-3; D is tentatively TRBD1 or TRBD2 (5 bases each). CDR1 and CDR2 from the germline V gene are LGHNA and YNFKEQ. Between the trimmed V and J ends, which lost 3 bases and 1 base, there was a span of 8 bases. CDR3 length equals 14 residues. As DNA, the CDR3 is TGTGCCAGCAGCCAGGGGGACGGCACAGATACGCAGTATTTT. Encoded protein: CASSQGDGTDTQYF.

This sequence joins TRBV7-2 and TRBJ1-4; perhaps TRBD1 as D (5 bases). Trimming stripped 1 base from V and 8 bases from J, with 8 bases between. The CDR3 is 13 amino acids. Germline V lookup: CDR1 SGHTA, CDR2 FQGNSA. The CDR3 DNA reads as TGTGCCAGCAGCTTAGACAGGACCGAAAAACTGTTTTTT. Translated, it gives CASSLDRTEKLFF.

The V and J genes are TRBV11-2 and TRBJ1-5, with D possibly matching TRBD1 (5 bases). The CDR3 sequence is 13 residues long. The germline V gene encodes CDR1 SGHAT and CDR2 FQNNGV. The germline V and J ends were trimmed by 5 bases and 3 bases, with 8 bases remaining between them. The CDR3 coding sequence is TGTGCCAGCAGCGACGGGACCAATCAGCCCCAGCATTTT. As protein: CASSDGTNQPQHF. Together with reference TRBV11-2 and TRBJ1-5, the CDR3 gives the full variable domain: EAGVAQSPRYKIIEKRQSVAFWCNPISGHATLYWYQQILGQGPKLLIQFQNNGVVDDSQLPKDRFSAERLKGVDSTLKIQPAKLEDSAVYLCASSDGTNQPQHFGDGTRLSIL.

In its sample, this clone was seen a few times. The rearrangement uses TRBV7-6 and TRBJ1-1; TRBD1 might be the D (5 bases). Trimming took off 4 bases at V and 1 base at J, with 7 bases between the two ends. Germline CDR1 and CDR2: SGHVS and FNYEAQ. The CDR3 is 13 amino acids. The CDR3 sequence: CASSSRGNTEAFF. Written as DNA, the CDR3 is TGTGCCAGCAGCTCTAGGGGGAACACTGAAGCTTTCTTT.

This clone was picked up a small number of times. This specimen includes other DNA sequences encoding the same CDR3. The chain combines TRBV6-5 with TRBJ1-2; a possible D gene is TRBD1 (6 bases). The V end lost 5 bases, the J end lost 3 bases, and 7 bases lay between the germline ends. Germline CDR1 MNHEY, CDR2 SVGAGI. This CDR3 has 12 amino acids. CDR3 residues: CASSPGDYGYTF. The DNA for the CDR3 is TGTGCCAGCAGTCCAGGGGACTATGGCTACACCTTC.

This sequence joins TRBV7-6 and TRBJ2-1; no firm D call. Trimming removed 2 bases at V and 8 bases at J, with 7 bases between. CDR1 and CDR2 (germline): SGHVS, FNYEAQ. This CDR3 has 12 residues. The CDR3 sequence is CASSLRGDEQFF. Here the CDR3 DNA reads TGTGCCAGCAGCTTAAGAGGCGATGAGCAGTTCTTC.

The chain couples TRBV27 to TRBJ2-2, with D uncertain. The CDR3 length is 12 residues. Germline loops: CDR1 MNHEY, CDR2 SMNVEV (reference sequence). V gave up 3 bases and J gave up 7 bases, with 6 bases separating them. This chain's CDR3 is CASSFESGELFF. The CDR3 DNA reads as TGTGCCAGCAGTTTCGAAAGCGGGGAGCTGTTTTTT.

The J gene is TRBJ2-7, the V gene TRBV27; 9 bases map to TRBD1. The CDR3 runs 14 residues. Germline V gene data show CDR1 as MNHEY and CDR2 as SMNVEV (reference sequence). The V segment lost 6 bases and the J segment 9 bases; nucleotides outside the gene matches: 12. CDR3 loop: CASSRPGTGKGQYF. As DNA, the CDR3 is TGTGCCAGCAGCCGACCCGGGACAGGGAAGGGGCAGTACTTC.

V usage is TRBV27 and J usage is TRBJ1-2; 7 nucleotides match TRBD1. Losses at the gene ends were 2 bases for V and 4 bases for J; bases not matched to a gene: 7. CDR3 length: 15 residues. Per the germline V gene, CDR1 is MNHEY and CDR2 is SMNVEV (reference sequence). CDR3 residues: CASSLAGTDTYGYTF. The CDR3 DNA follows: TGTGCCAGCAGTTTAGCCGGGACAGACACCTATGGCTACACCTTC.

This clone was picked up a small number of times. V and J are TRBV7-6 and TRBJ1-6; unclear D gene. This CDR3 contains 12 residues. CDR1 is SGHVS, CDR2 FNYEAQ, per germline. With 3 bases removed from V and 14 bases from J, the gap between germline ends came to 11 bases. The CDR3 bases are TGTGCCAGCAGCTTCCATGGCTCTGCCCTCCACTTT. This gives the protein CASSFHGSALHF.

The rearrangement joins TRBV5-4 to TRBJ2-1; no firm D call. Deletions cut 0 bases from V and 0 bases from J, with 10 bases between. Germline lookup yields CDR1 SGHNT and CDR2 YYREEE (reference sequence). This CDR3 has 16 residues. CDR3 sequence reads: CASSLGHSSSYNEQFF. In DNA form, the CDR3 reads TGTGCCAGCAGCTTGGGGCATTCGAGCTCCTACAATGAGCAGTTCTTC.

This clone was detected only a few times. The CDR3 bases are TGTGCCAGCAGTGAATTGGGGGCTCAGCCCCAGCATTTT. This codes for CASSELGAQPQHF. The chain is built from TRBV25-1 and TRBJ1-5, with D possibly TRBD1 on 6 matching bases. V was trimmed by 1 base and J by 6 bases, leaving 7 bases between them. Germline loops: CDR1 MGHDK, CDR2 SYGVNS. CDR3 length equals 13 residues.

The genes are TRBV28 and TRBJ2-7; 7 nucleotides align to TRBD1. Germline loops: CDR1 MDHEN, CDR2 SYDVKM. V shed 11 bases, J shed 6 bases, and the junction held 10 bases outside the gene matches. The CDR3 has 12 amino acids. This chain's CDR3 is CASRDSTGEQYF. CDR3 nucleotide sequence: TGTGCCTCCCGGGACAGTACGGGCGAGCAGTACTTC.

The rearrangement links TRBV14 to TRBJ2-1; unclear D gene. Looked up from germline, CDR1 is SGHDN and CDR2 is FVKESK. The CDR3 has 14 amino acids. Trimming took off 0 bases at V and 11 bases at J, with 14 bases between the two ends. For the CDR3, the DNA is TGTGCCAGCAGCCAAGAGCCACGGTTGATCCAGCAGTTCTTC. This codes for CASSQEPRLIQQFF.

With regard to this clone: The same CDR3 can be traced to other DNA sequences in this sample. The V call is TRBV7-3, the J call TRBJ2-5; unclear D gene. The germline V and J ends were trimmed by 6 bases and 5 bases, with 10 bases remaining between them. Germline loops: CDR1 SGHTA, CDR2 FQGTGA. The CDR3 runs to 12 residues. Here the CDR3 reads CASSSGQETQYF. The CDR3 DNA follows: TGTGCCAGCAGTTCCGGCCAGGAGACCCAGTACTTC.

This clone has just a few counts. The J gene is TRBJ2-6, the V gene TRBV2; no clear D. The CDR3 is 18 amino acids. The V and J ends lost 2 bases and 1 base respectively, with 15 bases between them. Germline-derived CDR1 and CDR2 are SNHLY and FYNNEI. CDR3 sequence: CASSEISGRASGANVLTF. CDR3 DNA sequence: TGTGCCAGCAGTGAAATTTCCGGCCGAGCGTCTGGGGCCAACGTCCTGACTTTC.

The V and J genes are TRBV7-8 and TRBJ2-2; no firm D call. This CDR3 has 13 amino acids. The germline gives CDR1 SGHVS, CDR2 FQNEAQ. V lost 3 bases, J lost 10 bases, and 12 bases lay in between. The CDR3 coding sequence is TGTGCCAGCAGCTTGGCAGCCCTTCAGGAGCTGTTTTTT. Its translation is CASSLAALQELFF.

This clone was seen a few times. This specimen includes other DNA sequences encoding the same CDR3. This chain uses TRBV7-2 with TRBJ1-1; D is undetermined. The V and J ends lost 1 base and 1 base respectively, with 4 bases between them. This CDR3 has 13 amino acids. Germline lookup yields CDR1 SGHTA and CDR2 FQGNSA. CDR3 DNA sequence: TGTGCCAGCAGCTTAGACCAGAACACTGAAGCTTTCTTT. Translated: CASSLDQNTEAFF.

This clone has only a few counts. The same CDR3 arises from other DNA sequences in this sample as well. This chain links TRBV29-1 with TRBJ1-2, with D maybe TRBD1 (5 bases). The CDR3 has 13 amino acids. Germline CDR1 is SQVTM and CDR2 is ANQGSEA. Trimming took 1 base from V and 4 from J, leaving 10 bases between them. In nucleotides, the CDR3 is TGCAGCGTTGAAGTGGGGACGGGCTATGGCTACACCTTC. Translation gives CSVEVGTGYGYTF. The variable domain in full, completed from reference TRBV29-1 and TRBJ1-2, reads SAVISQKPSRDICQRGTSLTIQCQVDSQVTMMFWYRQQPGQSLTLIATANQGSEATYESGFVIDKFPISRPNLTFSTLTVSNMSPEDSSIYLCSVEVGTGYGYTFGSGTRLTVV.

The chain has TRBV25-1 and TRBJ2-7; the D is unclear. The CDR3 is 14 residues long. With 6 bases removed from V and 4 bases from J, the gap between germline ends came to 16 bases. Germline V gene sequence: CDR1 MGHDK, CDR2 SYGVNS. DNA for the CDR3: TGTGCCAGCAGCATAAGGACGGATCCTTACGAGCAGTACTTC. It yields the protein CASSIRTDPYEQYF.

This sequence joins TRBV20-1 and TRBJ2-7; D is ambiguous. The CDR3 spans 11 residues. CDR1 and CDR2 from the germline V gene are DFQATT and SNEGSKA (reference sequence). The ends were cut back, 2 bases at V and 3 bases at J, with 5 bases in the middle. The CDR3 DNA is TGCAGTGCTAGACGGCACTACGAGCAGTACTTC. It codes for CSARRHYEQYF.

The chain employs TRBV28 and TRBJ2-4, with D possibly matching TRBD1 (5 bases). V was clipped by 3 bases and J by 9 bases, with 12 bases between them. Per germline, CDR1 MDHEN and CDR2 SYDVKM. CDR3 length: 13 amino acids. The CDR3 nucleotides are TGTGCCAGCAGTTTCAGTGACAGTCCCATTCAGTACTTC. Protein sequence: CASSFSDSPIQYF. Supplemented by reference TRBV28 and TRBJ2-4, the full variable domain reads DVKVTQSSRYLVKRTGEKVFLECVQDMDHENMFWYRQDPGLGLRLIYFSYDVKMKEKGDIPEGYSVSREKKERFSLILESASTNQTSMYLCASSFSDSPIQYFGAGTRLSVL.

This chain joins TRBV19 and TRBJ2-7; TRBD1 matches at 8 bases. After removal of 6 bases from V and 1 base from J, the junction contained 5 bases not matched to a gene. Germline V lookup: CDR1 LNHDA, CDR2 SQIVND (reference sequence). CDR3 size: 14 residues. In DNA form, the CDR3 reads TGTGCCAGTAGCAGGGGGCAGGGTTCCTACGAGCAGTACTTC. It specifies CASSRGQGSYEQYF.

This clone was seen only once. The chain is built from TRBV6-6 and TRBJ2-5, with 11 bases fitting TRBD2. V shed 7 bases, J shed 3 bases, and the junction held 4 bases outside the gene matches. The V gene's germline CDR1 is MNHNY and CDR2 SVGAGI (reference sequence). The CDR3 totals 14 residues. The CDR3 bases are TGTGCCAGCACGGGGACTAGCGGAGAAGAGACCCAGTACTTC. This translates into CASTGTSGEETQYF.

The chain combines TRBV5-1 with TRBJ2-7, with 12 bases identical to TRBD1. Trimming at V came to 4 bases and at J to 6 bases, leaving 5 bases not matched to a gene. The CDR3 is made up of 14 amino acids. CDR1 is SGHRS and CDR2 is YFSETQ in the germline V gene. CDR3 region: CASSAGTGGGEQYF. The CDR3 DNA is TGCGCCAGCAGCGCTGGGACAGGGGGCGGCGAGCAGTACTTC.